What follows are 5 T cell receptor beta chains derived from one specimen sequenced in a study of blood T cell repertoires in COVID-19. This table comes from immunoSEQ multiplex PCR, and its TCRdb copy is limited to in-frame clones, with some not included. The sample has 25,000 to 35,000 clones; roughly 87% are singletons. The sequencing sample was made of peripheral blood. These TCRs come from a man aged 55 to 70 with COVID-19, enrolled during active disease.

The V call is TRBV7-8, the J call TRBJ2-1; D might be TRBD1 (6 bases). Between the trimmed V and J ends, which lost 1 base and 4 bases, there was a span of 11 bases. CDR1 and CDR2 from the germline V gene are SGHVS and FQNEAQ. The CDR3 is 15 amino acids. The CDR3 region is CASSLGSGVYNEQFF. In nucleotides, the CDR3 is TGTGCCAGCAGCTTAGGCTCAGGGGTATACAATGAGCAGTTCTTC. Using reference TRBV7-8 and TRBJ2-1 for the parts outside the CDR3, the full variable domain is GAGVSQSPRYKVAKRGQDVALRCDPISGHVSLFWYQQALGQGPEFLTYFQNEAQLDKSGLPSDRFFAERPEGSVSTLKIQRTQQEDSAVYLCASSLGSGVYNEQFFGPGTRLTVL.

The CDR3 spells CASSRTSGSQNSYEQYF. In DNA, the CDR3 is TGTGCCAGCAGCCGGACTAGCGGGAGCCAAAACTCCTACGAGCAGTACTTC. The rearrangement uses TRBV4-2 and TRBJ2-7, with TRBD2 matching over 13 bases. The CDR3 extends over 17 amino acids. J lost 0 bases, V lost 4 bases, and 6 bases had no gene match. The germline gives CDR1 LGHNA, CDR2 YNFKEQ.

The genes are TRBV19 and TRBJ1-5; D not resolved. V was trimmed by 5 bases and J by 5 bases, leaving 10 bases between them. CDR1 is LNHDA, CDR2 SQIVND, per germline (reference sequence). The CDR3 loop spans 13 amino acids. This CDR3 is CASSFLVDQPQHF. DNA for the CDR3: TGTGCCAGTAGTTTTTTAGTAGATCAGCCCCAGCATTTT.

V usage is TRBV19 and J usage is TRBJ2-7; D gene unclear. The germline CDR1 and CDR2 sequences are LNHDA and SQIVND (reference sequence). Trimming left V 1 base short and J 1 base short, with 5 bases between. This CDR3 has 13 residues. The CDR3 nucleotides are TGTGCCAGTAGTATAGGGCTGTCCTACGAGCAGTACTTC. Amino acid sequence: CASSIGLSYEQYF.

The genes are TRBV5-6 and TRBJ2-7; 9 nucleotides line up with TRBD1. With V trimmed by 4 bases and J by 6 bases, 11 bases remained unmatched. CDR1 and CDR2 (germline): SGHDT, YYEEEE. The CDR3 length is 15 residues. Here the CDR3 DNA reads TGTGCCAGCAGCCCTGGGACAGGGATACAGGGCGAGCAGTACTTC. This encodes CASSPGTGIQGEQYF.